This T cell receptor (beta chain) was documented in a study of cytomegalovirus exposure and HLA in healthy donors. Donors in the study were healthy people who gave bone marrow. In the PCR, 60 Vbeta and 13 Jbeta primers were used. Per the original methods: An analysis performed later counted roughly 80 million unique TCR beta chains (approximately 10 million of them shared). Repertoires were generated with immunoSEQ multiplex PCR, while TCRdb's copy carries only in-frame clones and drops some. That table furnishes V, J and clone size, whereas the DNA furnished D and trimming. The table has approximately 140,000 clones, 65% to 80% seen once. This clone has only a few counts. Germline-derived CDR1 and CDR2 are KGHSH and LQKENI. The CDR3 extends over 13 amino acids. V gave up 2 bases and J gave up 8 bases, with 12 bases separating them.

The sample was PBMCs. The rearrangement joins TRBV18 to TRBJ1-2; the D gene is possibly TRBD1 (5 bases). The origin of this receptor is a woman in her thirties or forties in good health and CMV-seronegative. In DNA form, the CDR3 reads TGTGCCAGCTCACCAGGCAGGGAAGAGGGCTACACCTTC. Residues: CASSPGREEGYTF.